A selection of T cell receptor beta chains follows, all from one sample in a study of T cell changes during pregnancy in multiple sclerosis. Clones were sequenced by immunoSEQ multiplex PCR, and TCRdb holds only the in-frame ones, with some missing. The top ten hold 0.5% of the sample, which has fewer than 55,000 clones, approximately 91% seen once. The source material was CD4+ T cells from peripheral blood mononuclear cells, sampled in the third trimester of pregnancy. The source is a female donor with multiple sclerosis, enrolled in a pregnancy study. CDR3s include the opening cysteine and the closing phenylalanine or tryptophan. A D gene is named only where the DNA matches it firmly. The size of a clone is reported for some rows only, either as once, few or many, or as a class for expanded clones.

J gene	V gene	clone size	D gene	CDR3 length	CDR3 DNA	CDR3 protein
TRBJ1-2	TRBV30	.	.	11	TGTGCCTGGAGTCCAGTCTATGGCTACACCTTC	CAWSPVYGYTF
TRBJ1-2	TRBV18	.	TRBD1	17	TGTGCCAGCTCACCTACCGGGACAGGGAATATTGGCTATGGCTACACCTTC	CASSPTGTGNIGYGYTF
TRBJ1-6	TRBV5-1	.	TRBD1	15	TGCGCCAGCAGGTCGGGACAGGAGAATAATTCACCCCTCCACTTT	CASRSGQENNSPLHF
TRBJ2-2	TRBV7-7	.	.	13	TGTGCTAGCAGCCCGTTGAACACCGGGGAGCTGTTTTTT	CASSPLNTGELFF
TRBJ1-1	TRBV14	.	.	15	TGTGCCAGCAGCCAAGATCCGATGGGGCGAGCCGAAGCTTTCTTT	CASSQDPMGRAEAFF
TRBJ1-1	TRBV19	.	.	14	TGTGCCAGTAGTATTCCAGGATCGCGCGTCGAAGCTTTCTTT	CASSIPGSRVEAFF
TRBJ2-5	TRBV15	.	.	14	TGTGCCACCAGCAGGGTACAGGGTGGTGAGACCCAGTACTTC	CATSRVQGGETQYF
TRBJ2-1	TRBV7-9	.	.	14	TGTGCCAGTAGGCAGGGAAAGTCCTACAATGAGCAGTTCTTC	CASRQGKSYNEQFF
TRBJ1-1	TRBV10-3	.	TRBD1	14	TGTGCCATCAGTGAGAAGGGGGCTGAGACTGAAGCTTTCTTT	CAISEKGAETEAFF
TRBJ2-5	TRBV2	.	TRBD2	16	TGTGCCAGCAATGAGGGACTAGCGGGCAACCAAGAGACCCAGTACTTC	CASNEGLAGNQETQYF
TRBJ2-3	TRBV5-1	.	.	14	TGCGCCAGCAGCTTCCGGACTGGCTGGGATACGCAGTATTTT	CASSFRTGWDTQYF
TRBJ2-3	TRBV9	.	.	17	TGTGCCAGCAGCCCACGGTCCTTAGACCTAGGCCGGGATACGCAGTATTTT	CASSPRSLDLGRDTQYF
TRBJ2-3	TRBV2	once	TRBD2	16	TGTGCCAGCGTTTGGACTAGCGGGGGGGCAACAGATACGCAGTATTTT	CASVWTSGGATDTQYF
TRBJ2-7	TRBV9	.	TRBD2	16	TGTGCCAGCAGCGCGCGGACTAGCGGGGGGCAGGTCGAGCAGTACTTC	CASSARTSGGQVEQYF
TRBJ2-2	TRBV5-6	.	.	15	TGTGCCAGCAGTTATACGGGACAACCCACCGGGGAGCTGTTTTTT	CASSYTGQPTGELFF
TRBJ1-1	TRBV5-4	.	.	13	TGTGCCAGCAGCTCCCCCGGGAACACTGAAGCTTTCTTT	CASSSPGNTEAFF
TRBJ2-1	TRBV7-9	.	TRBD2	19	TGTGCCAGCAGCTTAGCTGGCCGGACTAGCGGGGGCTCCTACAATGAGCAGTTCTTC	CASSLAGRTSGGSYNEQFF
TRBJ2-2	TRBV7-2	.	.	15	TGTGCCAGCAGCCCGGCCGGGACTAACACCGGGGAGCTGTTTTTT	CASSPAGTNTGELFF
TRBJ1-6	TRBV18	.	TRBD1	21	TGTGCCAGCTCCCAAATACCAGTTCGATCGGGACAGGGTGAGGTGAGTTCACCCCTCCACTTT	CASSQIPVRSGQGEVSSPLHF
TRBJ2-1	TRBV30	few	TRBD2	14	TGTGCCTGCACCCTAGCGGGGACTTACAATGAGCAGTTCTTC	CACTLAGTYNEQFF
TRBJ2-2	TRBV9	few	TRBD1	17	TGTGCCAGCAGCGCCGTAGGTACAGGGGGGCCAACCGGGGAGCTGTTTTTT	CASSAVGTGGPTGELFF
TRBJ1-5	TRBV7-2	once	.	15	TGTGCCAGCAGCCCGACTTTCCCGGGCAATCAGCCCCAGCATTTT	CASSPTFPGNQPQHF
TRBJ1-4	TRBV7-9	.	TRBD1	14	TGTGCCAGCAGCTCACAGGGGACGGGGGAAAAACTGTTTTTT	CASSSQGTGEKLFF
TRBJ2-7	TRBV5-1	.	.	14	TGCGCCAGCAGCTTGAGCCACGGAGCCTACGAGCAGTACTTC	CASSLSHGAYEQYF
TRBJ2-1	TRBV2	once	.	12	TGTGCCAGCAGTTCCAGGGTCGGAGAGCAGTTCTTC	CASSSRVGEQFF
TRBJ1-4	TRBV29-1	.	TRBD1	11	TGCAGCGGACAGGGGGCTGAAAAACTGTTTTTT	CSGQGAEKLFF
TRBJ2-2	TRBV28	.	.	12	TGTGCCAGCAGTACAGGGTCCGGGGAGCTGTTTTTT	CASSTGSGELFF
TRBJ1-2	TRBV7-8	.	.	21	TGTGCCAGCAGCCAAAGGGGAGGCCTGGGAGGACCATTTTTATCTCACTATGGCTACACCTTC	CASSQRGGLGGPFLSHYGYTF
TRBJ1-1	TRBV9	.	TRBD1	17	TGTGCCAGCAGCGCAGGCCGGCCGGAGACAGGGTCCTCTGAAGCTTTCTTT	CASSAGRPETGSSEAFF
TRBJ1-6	TRBV5-1	.	.	19	TGCGCCAGCAGCTTGGAGGGCAGGGGCCCGATCCTTCATAATTCACCCCTCCACTTT	CASSLEGRGPILHNSPLHF
TRBJ2-3	TRBV5-6	.	.	14	TGTGCCAGCAGCGGAAGACTGGTCACAGATACGCAGTATTTT	CASSGRLVTDTQYF
TRBJ2-5	TRBV5-1	.	.	15	TGCGCCAGCAGCTTGGCAGCTAGCCCTCAAGAGACCCAGTACTTC	CASSLAASPQETQYF
TRBJ1-3	TRBV5-1	.	.	14	TGCGCCAGCAGCTTGGGGCAGTCTGGAAACACCATATATTTT	CASSLGQSGNTIYF
TRBJ1-6	TRBV19	.	TRBD1	15	TGTGCCAGTAGTATAGAGGGACAGGGTTTAACACCCCTCCACTTT	CASSIEGQGLTPLHF
TRBJ2-3	TRBV29-1	.	TRBD1	14	TGCAGCGTGGCCGGGACAGGTATCACAGATACGCAGTATTTT	CSVAGTGITDTQYF
TRBJ2-5	TRBV13	.	TRBD1	14	TGTGCCAGCAGCTACAGGGGGCCCCAAGAGACCCAGTACTTC	CASSYRGPQETQYF
TRBJ1-1	TRBV7-8	.	TRBD1	15	TGTGCCAGCAGAGTGGAGGACAGGGTGAACACTGAAGCTTTCTTT	CASRVEDRVNTEAFF
TRBJ2-7	TRBV27	.	.	15	TGTGCCAGCAGTTTAGGGGCAGTACCTAACTACGAGCAGTACTTC	CASSLGAVPNYEQYF
TRBJ1-3	TRBV4-1	.	.	16	TGCGCCAGCAGCCAAGTCGGCAGGGAAACTGGAAACACCATATATTTT	CASSQVGRETGNTIYF
TRBJ1-5	TRBV7-2	.	.	13	TGTGCCAGCACCCAGGACACATATCAGCCCCAGCATTTT	CASTQDTYQPQHF
TRBJ1-5	TRBV27	.	.	13	TGTGCCAGCAGTTTCCCTCTGAGGCAGCCCCAGCATTTT	CASSFPLRQPQHF
TRBJ1-3	TRBV29-1	.	.	11	TGCAGCGTTGTCGCTGGAAACACCATATATTTT	CSVVAGNTIYF